The source of this TCR beta chain is a study of T cell repertoires in cytomegalovirus infection. Study at large: In public TCR beta signatures, there were indications of both CMV infection and matching HLA type.

Ten or more counts support this clonotype. The antigen remains undetermined. General observations from the study: HLA-C-restricted CMV-specific TCR beta clonotypes prevailed in the ex vivo response.

TCRdb itself ran the reads through MiXCR, one entry per CDR3 protein. This sample yields approximately 630,000 distinct CDR3 sequences, of which less than 25% are seen a single time; 7% to 9% belongs to the top ten. The clonotype was recovered from a human donor in good health (CMV status not recorded). Some clones in this sample may be carry-over from other donors' samples. The specimen was CD8+ T cells from PBMCs.

CDR3 coding DNA: TGTGCCACCGGAAAGGGCGCTGAAGCTTTCTTT. It translates to CATGKGAEAFF. This chain links TRBV6-1 with TRBJ1-1; no clear D gene. Per the germline V gene, CDR1 is MNHNS and CDR2 is SASEGT. The CDR3 runs 11 residues. Trimming left V 10 bases short and J 6 bases short, with 12 bases between.